This TCR beta chain was obtained from a study of blood T cell repertoires in COVID-19. The method was immunoSEQ multiplex PCR; TCRdb's version includes in-frame clones alone and lacks a portion of them. This repertoire shows tens of thousands of clones, roughly 87% found once; its top ten account for about 5%. The specimen sequenced was peripheral blood. This clonotype was sampled from a woman in her forties or fifties with active COVID-19.

CDR3 amino acids: CASSPRGGLSTDTQYF. The CDR3 bases are TGCGCCAGCAGCCCCAGGGGTGGCCTTTCCACAGATACGCAGTATTTT. The J gene is TRBJ2-3, the V gene TRBV5-1, with a tentative D call TRBD1 (6 bases). The V and J ends lost 4 bases and 2 bases respectively, with 17 bases between them. The CDR3 has 16 residues. Germline CDR1 reads SGHRS; CDR2 reads YFSETQ.